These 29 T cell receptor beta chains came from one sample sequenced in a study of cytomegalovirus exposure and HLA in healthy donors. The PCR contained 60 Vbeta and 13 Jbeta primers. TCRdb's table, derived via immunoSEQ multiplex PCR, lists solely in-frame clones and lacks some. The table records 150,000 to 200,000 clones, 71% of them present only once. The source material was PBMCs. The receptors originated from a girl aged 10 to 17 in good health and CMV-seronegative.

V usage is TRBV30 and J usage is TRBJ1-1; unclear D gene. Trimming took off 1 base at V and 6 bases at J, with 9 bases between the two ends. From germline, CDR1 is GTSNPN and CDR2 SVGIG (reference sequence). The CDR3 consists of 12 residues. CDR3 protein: CAWSGRAPEAFF. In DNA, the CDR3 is TGTGCCTGGAGTGGCCGAGCGCCTGAAGCTTTCTTT.

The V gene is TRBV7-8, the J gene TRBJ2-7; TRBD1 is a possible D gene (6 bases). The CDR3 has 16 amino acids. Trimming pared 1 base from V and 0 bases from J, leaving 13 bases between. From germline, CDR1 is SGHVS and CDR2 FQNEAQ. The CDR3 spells CASSLENRVYSYEQYF. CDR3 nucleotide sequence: TGTGCCAGCAGCTTAGAAAACAGGGTGTACTCCTACGAGCAGTACTTC.

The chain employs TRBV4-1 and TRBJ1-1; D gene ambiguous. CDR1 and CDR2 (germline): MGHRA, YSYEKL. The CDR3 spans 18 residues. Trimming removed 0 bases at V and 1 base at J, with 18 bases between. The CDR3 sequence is CASSQEGRTTLSNTEAFF. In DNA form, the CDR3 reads TGCGCCAGCAGCCAAGAAGGAAGAACGACTTTGTCGAACACTGAAGCTTTCTTT.

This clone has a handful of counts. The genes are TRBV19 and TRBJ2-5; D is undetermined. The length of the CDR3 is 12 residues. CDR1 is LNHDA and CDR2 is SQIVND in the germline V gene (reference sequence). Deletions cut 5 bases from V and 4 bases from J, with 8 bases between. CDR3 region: CASSPPGETQYF. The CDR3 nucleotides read TGTGCCAGTAGTCCCCCGGGAGAGACCCAGTACTTC.

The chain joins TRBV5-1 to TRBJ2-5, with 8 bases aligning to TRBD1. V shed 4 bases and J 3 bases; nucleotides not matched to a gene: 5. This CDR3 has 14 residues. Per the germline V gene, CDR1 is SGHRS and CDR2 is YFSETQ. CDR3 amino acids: CASSPTTGEETQYF. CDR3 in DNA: TGCGCCAGCAGCCCCACGACAGGGGAAGAGACCCAGTACTTC.

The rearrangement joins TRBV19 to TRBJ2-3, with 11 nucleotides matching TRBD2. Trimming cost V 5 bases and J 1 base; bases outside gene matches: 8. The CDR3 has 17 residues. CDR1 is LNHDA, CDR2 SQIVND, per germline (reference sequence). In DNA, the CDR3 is TGTGCCAGTAGTGCTGGGACTAGCGGTCCGGGCACAGATACGCAGTATTTT. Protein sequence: CASSAGTSGPGTDTQYF.

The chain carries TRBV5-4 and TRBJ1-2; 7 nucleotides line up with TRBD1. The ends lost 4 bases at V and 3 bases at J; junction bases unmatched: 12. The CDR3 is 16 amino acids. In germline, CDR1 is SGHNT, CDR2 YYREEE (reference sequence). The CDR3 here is CASSPPGQEGYYGYTF. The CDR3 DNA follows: TGTGCCAGCAGCCCCCCAGGACAGGAGGGGTACTATGGCTACACCTTC.

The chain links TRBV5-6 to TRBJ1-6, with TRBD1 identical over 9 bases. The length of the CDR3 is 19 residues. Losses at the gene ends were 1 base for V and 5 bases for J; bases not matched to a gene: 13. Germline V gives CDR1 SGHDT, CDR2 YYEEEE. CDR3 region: CASSLYGDRETLDNSPLHF. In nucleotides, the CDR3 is TGTGCCAGCAGCTTGTACGGGGACAGGGAGACACTCGATAATTCACCCCTCCACTTT.

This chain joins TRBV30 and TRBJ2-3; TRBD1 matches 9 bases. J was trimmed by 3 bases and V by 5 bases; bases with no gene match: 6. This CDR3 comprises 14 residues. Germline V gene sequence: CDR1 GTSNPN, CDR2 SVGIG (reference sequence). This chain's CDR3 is CAWEDRGWTDTQYF. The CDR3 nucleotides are TGTGCCTGGGAGGACAGGGGCTGGACAGATACGCAGTATTTT.

CDR3 protein: CASSLTGGTEAFF. CDR3 coding DNA: TGTGCCAGCAGTTTAACAGGGGGAACTGAAGCTTTCTTT. The chain uses TRBV13 and TRBJ1-1, with 8 bases identical to TRBD1. Losses at the gene ends were 6 bases for V and 5 bases for J; bases not matched to a gene: 5. Germline values: CDR1 PRHDT, CDR2 FYEKMQ (reference sequence). The CDR3 is made up of 13 amino acids.

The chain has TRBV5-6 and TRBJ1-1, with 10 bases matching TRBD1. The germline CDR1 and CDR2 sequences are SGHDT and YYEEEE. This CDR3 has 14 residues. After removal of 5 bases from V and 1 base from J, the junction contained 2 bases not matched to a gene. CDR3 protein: CASSWDRGNTEAFF. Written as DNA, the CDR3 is TGTGCCAGCAGTTGGGACAGGGGGAACACTGAAGCTTTCTTT.

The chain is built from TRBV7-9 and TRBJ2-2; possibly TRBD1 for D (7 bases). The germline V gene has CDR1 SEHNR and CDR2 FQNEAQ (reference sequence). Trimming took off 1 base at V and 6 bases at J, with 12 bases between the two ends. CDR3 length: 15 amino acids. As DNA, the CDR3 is TGTGCCAGCAGCTTAGTTCAGGGGGGCGCCGGGGAGCTGTTTTTT. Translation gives CASSLVQGGAGELFF.

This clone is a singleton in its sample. The CDR3 region is CASSSPTGRPGWNTQYF. CDR3 bases: TGTGCCAGCAGCTCCCCGACAGGACGACCGGGATGGAATACGCAGTATTTT. V is TRBV5-6 and J is TRBJ2-3; D is possibly TRBD1 (6 bases). CDR1 SGHDT and CDR2 YYEEEE come from the germline V gene. This CDR3 contains 17 residues. Trimming pared 3 bases from V and 7 bases from J, leaving 24 bases between. Full variable domain (rest looked up from reference TRBV5-6 and TRBJ2-3): DAGVTQSPTHLIKTRGQQVTLRCSPKSGHDTVSWYQQALGQGPQFIFQYYEEEERQRGNFPDRFSGHQFPNYSSELNVNALLLGDSALYLCASSSPTGRPGWNTQYFGPGTRLTVL.

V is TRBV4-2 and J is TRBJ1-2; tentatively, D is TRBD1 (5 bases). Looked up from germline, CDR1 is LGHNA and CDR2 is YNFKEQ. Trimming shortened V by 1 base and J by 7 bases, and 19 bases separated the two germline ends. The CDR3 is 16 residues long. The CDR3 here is CASSQGEGPDPVGYTF. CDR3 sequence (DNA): TGTGCCAGCAGCCAAGGGGAGGGGCCTGATCCGGTTGGCTACACCTTC.

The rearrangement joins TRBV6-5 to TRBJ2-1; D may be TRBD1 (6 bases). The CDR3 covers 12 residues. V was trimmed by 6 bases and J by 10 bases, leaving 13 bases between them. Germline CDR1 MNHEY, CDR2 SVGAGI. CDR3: CASSPGHHEQFF. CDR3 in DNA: TGTGCCAGCAGCCCGGGACACCACGAGCAGTTCTTC.

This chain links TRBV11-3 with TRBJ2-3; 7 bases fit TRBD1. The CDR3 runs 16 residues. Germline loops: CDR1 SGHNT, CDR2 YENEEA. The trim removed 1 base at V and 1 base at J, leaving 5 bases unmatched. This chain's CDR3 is CASSLAGGTGTDTQYF. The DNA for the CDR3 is TGTGCCAGCAGCTTAGCAGGGGGAACGGGCACAGATACGCAGTATTTT.

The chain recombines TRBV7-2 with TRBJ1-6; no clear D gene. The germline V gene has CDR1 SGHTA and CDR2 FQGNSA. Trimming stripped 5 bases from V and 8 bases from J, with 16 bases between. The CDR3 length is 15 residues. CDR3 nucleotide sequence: TGTGCCAGCAGCACGGAGGTGGGTCTAGATTCACCCCTCCACTTT. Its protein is CASSTEVGLDSPLHF.

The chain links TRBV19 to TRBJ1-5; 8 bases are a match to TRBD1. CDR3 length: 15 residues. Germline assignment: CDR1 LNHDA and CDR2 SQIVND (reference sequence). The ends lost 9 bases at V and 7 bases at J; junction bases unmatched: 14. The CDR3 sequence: CASTHGQGEGQPQHF. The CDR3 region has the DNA TGTGCCAGCACTCACGGACAGGGAGAAGGACAGCCCCAGCATTTT.

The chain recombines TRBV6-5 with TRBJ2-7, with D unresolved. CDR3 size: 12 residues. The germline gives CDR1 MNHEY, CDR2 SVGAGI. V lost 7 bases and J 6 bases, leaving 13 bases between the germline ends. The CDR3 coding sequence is TGTGCCAGCACCTACGCGTCGGGCGAGCAGTACTTC. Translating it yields CASTYASGEQYF.

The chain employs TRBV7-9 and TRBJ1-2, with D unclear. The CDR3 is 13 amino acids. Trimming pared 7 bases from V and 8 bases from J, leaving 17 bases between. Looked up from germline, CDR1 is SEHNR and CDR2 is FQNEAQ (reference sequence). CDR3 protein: CASKGTRVPGYTF. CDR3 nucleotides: TGTGCCAGCAAGGGCACGAGGGTTCCCGGCTACACCTTC.

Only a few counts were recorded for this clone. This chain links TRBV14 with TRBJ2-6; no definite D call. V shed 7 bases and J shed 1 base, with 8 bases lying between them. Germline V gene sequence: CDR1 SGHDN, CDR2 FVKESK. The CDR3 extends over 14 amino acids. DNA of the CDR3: TGTGCCAGCACTACGCAATCTGGGGCCAACGTCCTGACTTTC. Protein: CASTTQSGANVLTF.

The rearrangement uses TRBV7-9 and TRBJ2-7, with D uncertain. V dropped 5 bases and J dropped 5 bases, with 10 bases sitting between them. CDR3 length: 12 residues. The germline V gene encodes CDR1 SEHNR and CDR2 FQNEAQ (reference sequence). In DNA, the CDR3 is TGTGCCAGCAGCCCCGCTAAAGACGAGCAGTACTTC. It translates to CASSPAKDEQYF.

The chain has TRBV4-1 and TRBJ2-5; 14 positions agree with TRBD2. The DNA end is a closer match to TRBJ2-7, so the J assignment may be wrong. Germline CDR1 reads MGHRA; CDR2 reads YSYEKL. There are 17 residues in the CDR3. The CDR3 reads CASSPQGLAGAFYEQYF. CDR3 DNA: TGCGCCAGCAGCCCCCAGGGACTAGCGGGGGCCTTTTACGAGCAGTACTTC.

The CDR3: CASSFGLAQQETQYF. In DNA, the CDR3 is TGTGCCAGCAGCTTTGGACTAGCGCAACAAGAGACCCAGTACTTC. The chain employs TRBV7-3 and TRBJ2-5, with 9 bases fitting TRBD2. The V segment lost 3 bases and the J segment 2 bases; nucleotides outside the gene matches: 4. Per germline, CDR1 SGHTA and CDR2 FQGTGA. The CDR3 has 15 residues.

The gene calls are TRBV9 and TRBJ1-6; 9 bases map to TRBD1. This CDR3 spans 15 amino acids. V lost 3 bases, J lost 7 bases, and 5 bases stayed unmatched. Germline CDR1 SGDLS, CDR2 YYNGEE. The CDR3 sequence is CASSEGTGRNSPLHF. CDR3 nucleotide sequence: TGTGCCAGCAGCGAAGGGACAGGGAGAAATTCACCCCTCCACTTT. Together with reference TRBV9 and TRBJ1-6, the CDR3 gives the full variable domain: DSGVTQTPKHLITATGQRVTLRCSPRSGDLSVYWYQQSLDQGLQFLIQYYNGEERAKGNILERFSAQQFPDLHSELNLSSLELGDSALYFCASSEGTGRNSPLHFGNGTRLTVT.

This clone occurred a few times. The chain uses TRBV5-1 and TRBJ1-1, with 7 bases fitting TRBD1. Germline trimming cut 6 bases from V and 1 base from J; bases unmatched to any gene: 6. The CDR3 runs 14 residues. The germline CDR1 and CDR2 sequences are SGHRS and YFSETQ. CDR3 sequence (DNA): TGCGCCAGCAAGATTGGGACAGAGAACACTGAAGCTTTCTTT. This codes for CASKIGTENTEAFF.

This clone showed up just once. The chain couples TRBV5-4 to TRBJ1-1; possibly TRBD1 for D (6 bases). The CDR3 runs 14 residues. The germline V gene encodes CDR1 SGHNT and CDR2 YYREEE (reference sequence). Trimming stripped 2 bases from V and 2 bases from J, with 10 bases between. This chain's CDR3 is CASSFRTENTEAFF. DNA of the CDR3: TGTGCCAGCAGCTTCCGGACAGAAAACACTGAAGCTTTCTTT.

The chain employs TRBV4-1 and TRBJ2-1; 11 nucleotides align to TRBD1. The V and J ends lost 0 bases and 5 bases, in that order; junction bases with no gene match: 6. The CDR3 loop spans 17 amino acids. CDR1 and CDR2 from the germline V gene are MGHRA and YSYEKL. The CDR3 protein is CASSQEAPGQGDNEQFF. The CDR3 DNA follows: TGCGCCAGCAGCCAAGAAGCCCCGGGACAGGGGGACAATGAGCAGTTCTTC.

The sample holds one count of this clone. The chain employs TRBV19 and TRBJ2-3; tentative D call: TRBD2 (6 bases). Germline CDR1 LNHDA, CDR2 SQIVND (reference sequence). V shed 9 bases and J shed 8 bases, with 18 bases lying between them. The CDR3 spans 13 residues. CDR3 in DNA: TGTGCCAGCCTCCGGGCGGGGTCAGCTACGCAGTATTTT. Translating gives CASLRAGSATQYF.